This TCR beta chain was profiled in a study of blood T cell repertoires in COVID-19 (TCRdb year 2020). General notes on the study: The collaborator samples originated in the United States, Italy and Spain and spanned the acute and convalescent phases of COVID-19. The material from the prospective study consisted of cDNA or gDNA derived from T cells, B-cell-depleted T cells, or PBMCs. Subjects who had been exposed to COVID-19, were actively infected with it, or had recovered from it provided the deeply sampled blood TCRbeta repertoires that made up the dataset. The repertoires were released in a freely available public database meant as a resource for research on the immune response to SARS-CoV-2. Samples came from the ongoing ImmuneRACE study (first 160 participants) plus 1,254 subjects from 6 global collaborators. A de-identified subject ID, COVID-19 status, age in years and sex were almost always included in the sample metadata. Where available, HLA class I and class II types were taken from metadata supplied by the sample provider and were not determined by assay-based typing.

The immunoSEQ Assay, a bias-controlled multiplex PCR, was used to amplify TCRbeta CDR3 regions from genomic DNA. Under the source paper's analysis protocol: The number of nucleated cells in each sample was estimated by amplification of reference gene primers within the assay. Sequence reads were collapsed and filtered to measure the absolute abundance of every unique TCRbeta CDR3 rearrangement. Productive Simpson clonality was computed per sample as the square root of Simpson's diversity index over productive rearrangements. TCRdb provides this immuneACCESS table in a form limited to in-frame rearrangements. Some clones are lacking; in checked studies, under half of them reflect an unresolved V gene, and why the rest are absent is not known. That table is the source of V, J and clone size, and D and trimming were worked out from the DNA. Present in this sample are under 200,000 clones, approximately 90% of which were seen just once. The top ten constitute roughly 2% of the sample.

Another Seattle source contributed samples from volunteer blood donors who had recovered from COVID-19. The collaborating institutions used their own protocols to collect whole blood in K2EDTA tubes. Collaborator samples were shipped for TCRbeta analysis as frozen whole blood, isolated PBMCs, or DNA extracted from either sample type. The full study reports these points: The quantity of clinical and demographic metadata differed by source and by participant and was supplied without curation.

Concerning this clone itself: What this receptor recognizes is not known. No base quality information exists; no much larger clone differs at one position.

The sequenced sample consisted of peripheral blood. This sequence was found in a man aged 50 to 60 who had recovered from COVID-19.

At the DNA level, the sequence is TGTGCCAGCAGCTTAGTGCAGGGGGGTCAGCCCCAGCATTTT. This encodes CASSLVQGGQPQHF. The sequence links TRBV7-2 to TRBJ1-5, with 7 bases in between that match TRBD1. CDR1 and CDR2 are read off the germline V gene as SGHTA and FQGNSA. The germline V and J ends show losses of 1 base and 6 bases respectively, and no gene match explains 3 bases of the junction. From the cysteine up to the phenylalanine, the CDR3 has a length of 14 residues. The DNA shown is the 42-base CDR3, in frame from base 1.